This TCR beta chain was identified during a study of T cell repertoires in cytomegalovirus infection. Across the study: Recently identified HLA-C-restricted CMV epitopes were among the peptides used. Indicated by public TCR beta signatures were CMV infection and matching HLA type.

Study-wide results and limits: Predominance within the ex vivo response was attributable to HLA-C-restricted CMV-specific TCR beta clonotypes. People with CMV and the relevant HLA were identified by cumulative public TCR beta family frequency.

TCRdb fed the reads into MiXCR, producing one record per CDR3 protein. The data show about 46,000 distinct CDR3 sequences, roughly 19% seen once. For this clonotype: What it binds is unknown.

The CDR3 totals 15 residues. V gave up 0 bases and J gave up 6 bases, with 17 bases separating them. In germline, CDR1 is GTSNPN, CDR2 SVGIG (reference sequence). The chain links TRBV30 to TRBJ1-2; no clear D gene. Specimen: CD8+ T cells from cultured PBMCs, collected from culture after CMV antigen stimulation. This TCR derives from a human donor in good health (CMV status not recorded). Some clones in this sample may be carry-over from other donors' samples. The CDR3 reads CAWSVGVKETHGYTF. For the CDR3, the DNA is TGTGCCTGGAGTGTAGGCGTTAAGGAGACGCATGGCTACACCTTC.